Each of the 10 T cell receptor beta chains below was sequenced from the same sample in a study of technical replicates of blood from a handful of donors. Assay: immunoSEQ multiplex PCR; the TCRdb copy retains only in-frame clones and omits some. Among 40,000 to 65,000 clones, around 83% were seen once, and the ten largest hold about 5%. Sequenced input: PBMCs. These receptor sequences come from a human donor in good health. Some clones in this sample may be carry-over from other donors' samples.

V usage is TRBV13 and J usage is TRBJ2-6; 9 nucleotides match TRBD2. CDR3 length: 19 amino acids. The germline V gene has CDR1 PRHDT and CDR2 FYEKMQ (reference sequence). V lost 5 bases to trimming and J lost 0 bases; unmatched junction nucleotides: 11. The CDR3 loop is CASSPYAASGTSGANVLTF. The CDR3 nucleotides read TGTGCCAGCAGCCCGTACGCCGCTAGCGGGACCTCTGGGGCCAACGTCCTGACTTTC.

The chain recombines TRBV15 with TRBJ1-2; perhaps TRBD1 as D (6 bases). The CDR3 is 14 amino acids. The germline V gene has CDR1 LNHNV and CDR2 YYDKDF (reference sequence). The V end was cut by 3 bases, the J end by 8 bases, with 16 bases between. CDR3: CATSSRRGAEGYTF. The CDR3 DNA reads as TGTGCCACCAGCAGTCGCAGGGGCGCGGAGGGCTACACCTTC.

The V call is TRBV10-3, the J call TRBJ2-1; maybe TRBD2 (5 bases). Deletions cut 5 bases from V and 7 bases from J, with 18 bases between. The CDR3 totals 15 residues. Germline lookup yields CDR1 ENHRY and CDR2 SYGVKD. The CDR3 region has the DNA TGTGCCATCAGTCTGACTGGCGGGCGAGGTAATGAGCAGTTCTTC. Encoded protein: CAISLTGGRGNEQFF.

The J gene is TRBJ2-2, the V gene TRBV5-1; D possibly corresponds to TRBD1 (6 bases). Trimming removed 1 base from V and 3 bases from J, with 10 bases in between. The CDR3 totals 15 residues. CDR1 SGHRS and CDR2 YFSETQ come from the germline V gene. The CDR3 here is CASSLRQADTGELFF. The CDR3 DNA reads TGCGCCAGCAGCTTGAGACAGGCGGACACCGGGGAGCTGTTTTTT.

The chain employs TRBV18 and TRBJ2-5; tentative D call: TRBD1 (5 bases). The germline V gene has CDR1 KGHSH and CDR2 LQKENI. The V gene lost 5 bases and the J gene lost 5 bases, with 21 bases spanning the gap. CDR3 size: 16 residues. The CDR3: CASSSYHGQLGETQYF. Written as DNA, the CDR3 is TGTGCCAGCTCATCCTACCACGGACAACTGGGGGAGACCCAGTACTTC.

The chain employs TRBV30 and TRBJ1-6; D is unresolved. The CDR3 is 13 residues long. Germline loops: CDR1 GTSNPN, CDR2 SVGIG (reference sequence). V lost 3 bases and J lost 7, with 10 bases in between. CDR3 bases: TGTGCCTGGAGGCTCAGTACGAATTCACCCCTCCACTTT. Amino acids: CAWRLSTNSPLHF.

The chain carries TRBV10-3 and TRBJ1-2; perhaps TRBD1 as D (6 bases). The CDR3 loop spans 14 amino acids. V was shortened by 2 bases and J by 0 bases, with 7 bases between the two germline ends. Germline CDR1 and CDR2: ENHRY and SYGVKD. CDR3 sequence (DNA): TGTGCCATCAGTGAGGGACAGTCTAACTATGGCTACACCTTC. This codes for CAISEGQSNYGYTF.

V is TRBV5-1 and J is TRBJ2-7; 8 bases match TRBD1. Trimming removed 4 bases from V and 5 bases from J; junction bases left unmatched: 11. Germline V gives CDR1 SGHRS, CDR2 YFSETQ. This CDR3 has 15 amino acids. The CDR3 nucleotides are TGCGCCAGCAGCCAGAGGACAGGGATAGGCAACGAGCAGTACTTC. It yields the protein CASSQRTGIGNEQYF. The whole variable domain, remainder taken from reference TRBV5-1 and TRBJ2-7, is KAGVTQTPRYLIKTRGQQVTLSCSPISGHRSVSWYQQTPGQGLQFLFEYFSETQRNKGNFPGRFSGRQFSNSRSEMNVSTLELGDSALYLCASSQRTGIGNEQYFGPGTRLTVT.

The CDR3 loop is CASSLSPGTYGYTF. In DNA form, the CDR3 reads TGTGCCAGCAGCTTATCCCCAGGCACCTATGGCTACACCTTC. The V call is TRBV7-8, the J call TRBJ1-2; D is ambiguous. The CDR3 is 14 residues long. Per the germline V gene, CDR1 is SGHVS and CDR2 is FQNEAQ. V dropped 2 bases and J dropped 4 bases, with 11 bases sitting between them.

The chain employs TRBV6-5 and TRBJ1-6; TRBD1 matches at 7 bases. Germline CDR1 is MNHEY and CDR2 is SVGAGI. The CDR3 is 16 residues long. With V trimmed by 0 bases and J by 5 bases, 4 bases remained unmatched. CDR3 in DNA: TGTGCCAGCAGTTACTCGGGACAGTCACATAATTCACCCCTCCACTTT. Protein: CASSYSGQSHNSPLHF.